The entry below gives a single T cell receptor beta chain sequence along with its context. The target antigen is unknown. At one boundary the junction diverges from the germline segment, which might be a read error. This CDR3 is 14 amino acids long. In germline, CDR1 is LNHDA, CDR2 SQIVND (reference sequence). The data are from a study of T cells in Graves' hyperthyroidism and ophthalmopathy. The study's findings and limits: Most thyroid clonotypes expanded above 0.001 were also detected in blood.

Amplified TCR beta CDR3 regions came from RNA transcripts. Researchers ran a first-round RT-PCR on the TCR CDR3 using the HTBI primer set. TCRdb redid the calling of the multiplex PCR reads with MiXCR, one entry per CDR3 protein. In the table there are more than 35,000 distinct CDR3 sequences, 49% of which are singletons. Participants, patients aged 18 to 65, had newly diagnosed hyperthyroidism with a duration under 2 months. The study excluded patients with uncontrolled infection, other autoimmune disease, pregnancy or lactation. V usage is TRBV19 and J usage is TRBJ1-1; weak D call: TRBD1 (6 bases). This clonotype was sampled from a woman in her forties or fifties with Graves' hyperthyroidism. Sequenced input: peripheral blood or thyroid tissue (not recorded which). CDR3 sequence (DNA): TGTGCCGGTAGTATGGGGGACACGAACACTGAAGCTTTCTTT. Translation: CAGSMGDTNTEAFF.